A single sample gave rise to the 32 T cell receptor beta chains below, sequenced in a study of blood T cell repertoires in COVID-19. This table comes from immunoSEQ multiplex PCR, and its TCRdb copy is limited to in-frame clones, with some not included. Of 200,000 to 250,000 clones listed, around 82% are singletons. Sequences were obtained from peripheral blood. The receptors originated from a woman aged 70 to 79 with acute or convalescent COVID-19.

The CDR3 sequence is CASSLGTPPPDTQYF. In DNA form, the CDR3 reads TGTGCCAGCAGCTTAGGGACTCCCCCCCCCGATACGCAGTATTTT. The rearrangement uses TRBV7-2 and TRBJ2-3; D is possibly TRBD2 (5 bases). V was cut by 1 base and J by 6 bases, with 14 bases left in between. CDR3 size: 15 residues. Germline assignment: CDR1 SGHTA and CDR2 FQGNSA.

V is TRBV5-1 and J is TRBJ2-1; 10 bases are a match to TRBD2. V shed 0 bases, J shed 13 bases, and the junction held 7 bases outside the gene matches. Germline assignment: CDR1 SGHRS and CDR2 YFSETQ. This CDR3 has 14 amino acids. The CDR3 bases are TGCGCCAGCAGCTTGGGGGCTAGCGGGGGCCTCCAGTTCTTC. Residues: CASSLGASGGLQFF. Full variable domain (rest looked up from reference TRBV5-1 and TRBJ2-1): KAGVTQTPRYLIKTRGQQVTLSCSPISGHRSVSWYQQTPGQGLQFLFEYFSETQRNKGNFPGRFSGRQFSNSRSEMNVSTLELGDSALYLCASSLGASGGLQFFGPGTRLTVL.

The chain carries TRBV6-1 and TRBJ1-6, with D uncertain. The CDR3 sequence is 14 residues long. CDR1 is MNHNS, CDR2 SASEGT, per germline. Trimming took 2 bases from V and 6 from J, leaving 8 bases between them. The CDR3 is CASSELGGNSPLHF. The CDR3 coding sequence is TGTGCCAGCAGTGAACTAGGAGGTAATTCACCCCTCCACTTT.

This chain links TRBV6-2 or TRBV6-3 with TRBJ2-7, with a possible D match to TRBD1 (5 bases). CDR3 length: 13 residues. Germline-derived CDR1 and CDR2 are MNHEY and SVGEGT. The V and J ends lost 0 bases and 4 bases respectively, with 7 bases between them. In DNA, the CDR3 is TGTGCCAGCAGTTACTCGACAGATTACGAGCAGTACTTC. This sequence encodes CASSYSTDYEQYF.

The genes are TRBV10-3 and TRBJ2-7; possibly TRBD1 for D (6 bases). Trimming pared 0 bases from V and 3 bases from J, leaving 15 bases between. This CDR3 has 16 amino acids. Per germline, CDR1 ENHRY and CDR2 SYGVKD. The CDR3 reads CAISESTVGRGYEQYF. For the CDR3, the DNA is TGTGCCATCAGTGAGTCGACGGTTGGCAGGGGCTACGAGCAGTACTTC.

This clone was counted once. The rearrangement uses TRBV27 and TRBJ1-5, with TRBD1 identical over 8 bases. J was trimmed by 5 bases and V by 5 bases; bases with no gene match: 8. This CDR3 has 15 residues. Per the germline V gene, CDR1 is MNHEY and CDR2 is SMNVEV (reference sequence). This chain's CDR3 is CASSRGTGLDQPQHF. CDR3 DNA sequence: TGTGCCAGCAGTCGAGGGACAGGCCTTGATCAGCCCCAGCATTTT.

The chain employs TRBV27 and TRBJ2-7, with 7 bases aligning to TRBD2. CDR3 length: 14 residues. V was clipped by 5 bases and J by 6 bases; unmatched bases: 10. Germline CDR1 reads MNHEY; CDR2 reads SMNVEV (reference sequence). In DNA, the CDR3 is TGTGCCAGCAGTCGAACCCGACTAGCAGGCGAGCAGTACTTC. Encoded protein: CASSRTRLAGEQYF.

The chain has TRBV11-3 and TRBJ2-2, with TRBD2 matching over 7 bases. CDR3 size: 16 residues. The V gene end was trimmed by 6 bases and the J gene end by 5 bases; junction bases not matched to a gene: 12. Germline V CDR1 and CDR2: SGHNT, YENEEA. This CDR3 reads CASSLRGLGVTGELFF. In DNA, the CDR3 is TGTGCCAGCAGTCTCCGAGGACTAGGAGTGACCGGGGAGCTGTTTTTT.

V gene TRBV24-1 combines with J gene TRBJ2-7, with D maybe TRBD2 (5 bases). CDR3 length: 14 residues. CDR1 is KGHDR and CDR2 is SFDVKD in the germline V gene. V gave up 5 bases and J gave up 4 bases, with 14 bases separating them. CDR3 loop: CATSGSVRGYEQYF. The CDR3 nucleotides are TGTGCCACCAGTGGTAGCGTACGCGGATACGAGCAGTACTTC.

The chain is built from TRBV2 and TRBJ2-3, with D perhaps matching TRBD2 (6 bases). Germline V gene data show CDR1 as SNHLY and CDR2 as FYNNEI. With 8 bases removed from V and 3 bases from J, the gap between germline ends came to 12 bases. The CDR3 loop spans 13 amino acids. The DNA for the CDR3 is TGTGCCAGCGCGGTGCGGGAAACAGATACGCAGTATTTT. Encoded protein: CASAVRETDTQYF. The full variable domain, in which reference TRBV2 and TRBJ2-3 provide the parts outside the CDR3, is EPEVTQTPSHQVTQMGQEVILRCVPISNHLYFYWYRQILGQKVEFLVSFYNNEISEKSEIFDDQFSVERPDGSNFTLKIRSTKLEDSAMYFCASAVRETDTQYFGPGTRLTVL.

Details on this clone: This CDR3 is also generated by other DNA sequences in the sample. The V gene is TRBV19, the J gene TRBJ2-7; TRBD1 aligns across 10 bases. Trimming removed 4 bases from V and 2 bases from J; junction bases left unmatched: 2. Germline-derived CDR1 and CDR2 are LNHDA and SQIVND (reference sequence). This CDR3 has 14 residues. In DNA, the CDR3 is TGTGCCAGTAGTACGGGGACAGGGGCCTACGAGCAGTACTTC. Its translation: CASSTGTGAYEQYF.

This chain links TRBV6-1 with TRBJ2-3; TRBD2 agrees at 15 bases. The V gene's germline CDR1 is MNHNS and CDR2 SASEGT. After removal of 4 bases from V and 5 bases from J, the junction contained 4 bases not matched to a gene. CDR3 length: 16 residues. The CDR3 region has the DNA TGTGCCAGCAGTGCAGGACTAGCGGGAGGGGAAGATACGCAGTATTTT. This encodes CASSAGLAGGEDTQYF.

V gene TRBV28 combines with J gene TRBJ1-1; TRBD1 is a possible D gene (5 bases). V was cut by 3 bases and J by 4 bases, with 15 bases left in between. This CDR3 is built from 15 residues. Germline V gene data show CDR1 as MDHEN and CDR2 as SYDVKM. The CDR3 protein is CASSFRALRSTEAFF. The CDR3 DNA reads TGTGCCAGCAGTTTCAGGGCCCTTCGGAGCACTGAAGCTTTCTTT.

The chain has TRBV7-2 and TRBJ1-6, with 7 bases that match TRBD1. The germline gives CDR1 SGHTA, CDR2 FQGNSA. The CDR3 loop spans 12 amino acids. J gave up 11 bases and V 5 bases, and 3 bases lay outside the gene matches. In DNA, the CDR3 is TGTGCCAGCAGCACAGACAGGGCACCCCTCCACTTT. As protein: CASSTDRAPLHF.

J is TRBJ2-7 and V is TRBV6-5, with D possibly being TRBD1 (6 bases). Germline V gene lookup returns CDR1 MNHEY and CDR2 SVGAGI. The CDR3 consists of 14 residues. V lost 6 bases and J lost 2, with 14 bases in between. The CDR3 nucleotides read TGTGCCAGCAGGGCATCGACAGGTACCTACGAGCAGTACTTC. This gives the protein CASRASTGTYEQYF.

The rearrangement uses TRBV13 and TRBJ2-5; possibly TRBD2 for D (5 bases). The germline V and J ends were trimmed by 3 bases and 5 bases, with 19 bases remaining between them. This CDR3 spans 16 amino acids. Germline CDR1 is PRHDT and CDR2 is FYEKMQ (reference sequence). The CDR3 DNA reads as TGTGCCAGCAGCTTTTTCTCTAGCAAAACCGTTGAGACCCAGTACTTC. It translates to CASSFFSSKTVETQYF. The full variable domain, with the rest looked up from reference TRBV13 and TRBJ2-5, is AAGVIQSPRHLIKEKRETATLKCYPIPRHDTVYWYQQGPGQDPQFLISFYEKMQSDKGSIPDRFSAQQFSDYHSELNMSSLELGDSALYFCASSFFSSKTVETQYFGPGTRLLVL.

This chain links TRBV10-3 with TRBJ1-1; the D gene is possibly TRBD1 (6 bases). There are 15 residues in the CDR3. V gave up 6 bases and J gave up 2 bases, with 16 bases separating them. Germline CDR1 is ENHRY and CDR2 is SYGVKD. CDR3 residues: CAIRPDSGGNTEAFF. CDR3 sequence (DNA): TGTGCCATCAGACCGGACAGCGGGGGTAACACTGAAGCTTTCTTT.

This clone occurred once. V usage is TRBV14 and J usage is TRBJ2-5, with 9 bases that match TRBD1. TRBJ2-7 explains the end of the DNA better; the J call may be wrong. CDR1 and CDR2 from the germline V gene are SGHDN and FVKESK. The CDR3 extends over 14 amino acids. The CDR3 DNA is TGTGCCAGCAGCCTCGGGACAGGGTGGCACGAGCAGTACTTC. Protein: CASSLGTGWHEQYF.

This rearrangement joins TRBV7-2 to TRBJ2-2, with 11 bases matching TRBD2. The length of the CDR3 is 19 residues. With 1 base clipped from V and 1 base from J, the junction kept 8 bases outside the gene matches. CDR1 and CDR2 from the germline V gene are SGHTA and FQGNSA. Written as DNA, the CDR3 is TGTGCCAGCAGCTTAGTAGCGAGACTAGCGGGAATGAACACCGGGGAGCTGTTTTTT. Translating it yields CASSLVARLAGMNTGELFF.

Here the CDR3 reads CASSARTGEGTEAFF. CDR3 nucleotide sequence: TGTGCCAGCAGCGCCCGGACAGGGGAGGGCACTGAAGCTTTCTTT. J is TRBJ1-1 and V is TRBV7-2, with 9 positions matching TRBD1. Germline V gives CDR1 SGHTA, CDR2 FQGNSA. The length of the CDR3 is 15 residues. J lost 4 bases, V lost 5 bases, and 8 bases had no gene match.

This clone turned up a few times. V gene TRBV5-1 combines with J gene TRBJ2-7, with D perhaps TRBD2 (5 bases). The V end was cut by 5 bases, the J end by 0 bases, with 15 bases between. Germline V gene lookup returns CDR1 SGHRS and CDR2 YFSETQ. The length of the CDR3 is 15 residues. The CDR3 coding sequence is TGCGCCAGCAGTCTGCTTCGCGGGCCCTCCTACGAGCAGTACTTC. Protein: CASSLLRGPSYEQYF.

This clone was counted once. The V gene is TRBV7-9, the J gene TRBJ1-2; 11 bases match TRBD1. Trimming took 4 bases from V and 4 from J; bases not matched to a gene: 2. The germline V gene encodes CDR1 SEHNR and CDR2 FQNEAQ (reference sequence). This CDR3 spans 14 amino acids. In DNA, the CDR3 is TGTGCCAGCAGCTGGACAGGGGGCGGCTATGGCTACACCTTC. This encodes CASSWTGGGYGYTF.

The chain couples TRBV24-1 to TRBJ2-1; 9 bases agree with TRBD2. Germline CDR1 and CDR2: KGHDR and SFDVKD. This CDR3 has 16 amino acids. Losses at the gene ends were 3 bases for V and 8 bases for J; bases not matched to a gene: 10. The CDR3 DNA reads as TGTGCCACCAGTGATGTCTCGCGGGAGGGGAACGATGAGCAGTTCTTC. Translation gives CATSDVSREGNDEQFF.

CDR3 sequence reads: CASSFKTSGRFYNEQFF. CDR3 in DNA: TGTGCCAGCAGTTTTAAGACTAGCGGGAGGTTCTACAATGAGCAGTTCTTC. The V call is TRBV27, the J call TRBJ2-1; 13 bases align to TRBD2. J gave up 3 bases and V 3 bases, and 5 bases lay outside the gene matches. Germline CDR1 MNHEY, CDR2 SMNVEV (reference sequence). The CDR3 sequence is 17 residues long.

The CDR3 DNA follows: TGTGCCAGCAGCTTAGTAGGAGAGGAGCTTTTCTTT. This sequence encodes CASSLVGEELFF. This rearrangement joins TRBV11-2 to TRBJ1-1; D unclear. CDR1 and CDR2 (germline): SGHAT, FQNNGV. The CDR3 is made up of 12 amino acids. V was pared by 1 base and J by 13 bases, with 13 bases between.

V and J are TRBV11-1 and TRBJ2-3; possibly TRBD1 for D (6 bases). The germline V gene has CDR1 SGHAT and CDR2 FQDESV (reference sequence). Trimming took off 3 bases at V and 2 bases at J, with 12 bases between the two ends. This CDR3 contains 15 residues. CDR3: CASSFQGKDTDTQYF. The CDR3 nucleotides are TGTGCCAGCAGCTTCCAGGGGAAAGACACAGATACGCAGTATTTT.

This chain connects TRBV11-2 to TRBJ2-7; 8 bases align to TRBD1. The J segment lost 4 bases and the V segment lost 4 bases, leaving 6 bases of the junction unmatched. CDR3 length: 14 residues. Germline V gene sequence: CDR1 SGHAT, CDR2 FQNNGV. CDR3 protein: CASSSTTGEYEQYF. As DNA, the CDR3 is TGTGCCAGCAGCTCAACGACAGGGGAGTACGAGCAGTACTTC.

The chain carries TRBV19 and TRBJ2-3, with a possible D match to TRBD1 (5 bases). V lost 9 bases to trimming and J lost 0 bases, with 19 bases between them. The germline gives CDR1 LNHDA, CDR2 SQIVND (reference sequence). CDR3 length: 16 amino acids. In nucleotides, the CDR3 is TGTGCCAGCCGACGTACAGGAGCATCTAGCACAGATACGCAGTATTTT. This encodes CASRRTGASSTDTQYF.

In this sample, this clone turned up a few times. The chain is built from TRBV5-1 and TRBJ2-5, with D possibly TRBD2 on 7 matching bases. Germline V gives CDR1 SGHRS, CDR2 YFSETQ. V lost 3 bases and J 7 bases, leaving 13 bases between the germline ends. The CDR3 spans 13 residues. CDR3 nucleotide sequence: TGCGCCAGCAGCTCCAAGGGGGAGGGGACCCAGTACTTC. Translating gives CASSSKGEGTQYF.

CDR3 sequence (DNA): TGCGCCAGCAGCCGACAGGGGCTGCCAGCAGATGAGCAGTTCTTC. Translating gives CASSRQGLPADEQFF. The rearrangement joins TRBV5-1 to TRBJ2-1; 8 bases are shared with TRBD1. J lost 8 bases, V lost 4 bases, and 11 bases had no gene match. The CDR3 contains 15 residues. In germline, CDR1 is SGHRS, CDR2 YFSETQ.

CDR3 protein: CASSPRDWGLAANEQFF. CDR3 in DNA: TGTGCCAGCAGCCCCAGGGATTGGGGACTAGCGGCCAATGAGCAGTTCTTC. This chain uses TRBV7-3 with TRBJ2-1, with 11 bases matching TRBD2. From germline, CDR1 is SGHTA and CDR2 FQGTGA. The CDR3 length is 17 residues. The V and J ends lost 5 bases and 6 bases, in that order; junction bases with no gene match: 12.

This chain uses TRBV28 with TRBJ2-2; D may be TRBD1 (6 bases). Germline loops: CDR1 MDHEN, CDR2 SYDVKM. V lost 6 bases and J lost 1, with 21 bases in between. CDR3 length equals 18 residues. The CDR3 DNA sequence: TGTGCCAGCAGGATTTATGGACAGAGGGCCGAGAACACCGGGGAGCTGTTTTTT. Protein: CASRIYGQRAENTGELFF.